These T cell receptor beta chains were read from a single sample in a study of T cells in Graves' hyperthyroidism and ophthalmopathy. A single record per CDR3 protein comes from TCRdb applying MiXCR to the multiplex PCR reads. The sample includes a few hundred thousand distinct CDR3 sequences, about 13% of them seen just once. Sequences were obtained from blood. These receptors came from a woman aged 18 to 35 with Graves' hyperthyroidism. Each CDR3 is given with its conserved first and last residue. A D gene is named only where the DNA matches it firmly. Clone size is shown for a subset of rows, as once, few, many or a class of expanded clone.

abundance,d_gene,v_gene,j_gene,CDR3nt,CDR3aa
many,.,TRBV20-1,TRBJ1-2,TGCAGCGGAACGGGAGCTCGCTATGGCTACACCTTC,CSGTGARYGYTF
many,.,TRBV27,TRBJ1-3,TGTGCCAGCAGTGACCACCCTAGGGGCGCGGGTGGAAACACCATATATTTT,CASSDHPRGAGGNTIYF
.,.,TRBV10-1,TRBJ2-5,TGCGCCATAAGAAGGACGGAAGAGACCCAGTACTTC,CAIRRTEETQYF
many,.,TRBV7-9,TRBJ1-3,TGTGCCAGCAGCTTAGAAGACAGCTACCCTGGAAACACCATATATTTT,CASSLEDSYPGNTIYF
.,TRBD2,TRBV18,TRBJ2-3,TGTGCCAGCTCACCCGGGACTAGCGGTGAGGGTACGCAGTATTTT,CASSPGTSGEGTQYF
.,.,TRBV2,TRBJ2-7,TGTGCCAGCAGCCCATCGGGGGAGTCCCTTTCCTACGAGCAGTACTTC,CASSPSGESLSYEQYF
many,.,TRBV7-9,TRBJ1-1,TGTGCCAGCAGCGTAGGCCTGGGCAGGAACACTGAAGCTTTCTTT,CASSVGLGRNTEAFF
many,.,TRBV15,TRBJ2-1,TGTACCACCAGCAGAGGTGACGGGAATGAGCAGTTCTTC,CTTSRGDGNEQFF
many,TRBD2,TRBV3-1,TRBJ2-5,TGTGCCAGCAGCCAGTTAGCGGGGGAAAGGGAGACCCAGTACTTC,CASSQLAGERETQYF
.,.,TRBV28,TRBJ1-4,TGTGCCAGCAGTCTAACAGGGTACAATAATGAAAAACTGTTTTTT,CASSLTGYNNEKLFF
.,.,TRBV10-3,TRBJ2-7,TGTGCCATCAGCCTAGACAGGTACTACGAGCAGTACTTC,CAISLDRYYEQYF
few,.,TRBV4-3,TRBJ1-4,TGCGCCAGCAGCCAAGATGGGGAACACGTTAATGAAAAACTGTTTTTT,CASSQDGEHVNEKLFF
many,.,TRBV7-8,TRBJ1-6,TGTGCCAGCAGCTTAGCCAGACCCCATAATTCACCCCTCCACTTT,CASSLARPHNSPLHF
.,.,TRBV4-3,TRBJ2-5,TGCGCCAGCAGCCAAGTTTTCGGCTCCGCCAGGGAGACCCAGTACTTC,CASSQVFGSARETQYF
many,.,TRBV28,TRBJ2-2,TGTGCCAGCAGTTTCCTCCCCGGGGAGCTGTTTTTT,CASSFLPGELFF
many,.,TRBV7-3,TRBJ2-2,TGTGCCAGCAGCTTAGTGGGCAGTAACACCGGGGAGCTGTTTTTT,CASSLVGSNTGELFF
few,TRBD1,TRBV3-1,TRBJ1-1,TGTGCCAGCAACCACAGGGGGGTGAACACTGAAGCTTTCTTT,CASNHRGVNTEAFF
many,TRBD1,TRBV30,TRBJ2-3,TGTGCCTGGACGCCGACAGGGGCGCACACAGATACGCAGTATTTT,CAWTPTGAHTDTQYF
many,.,TRBV5-1,TRBJ2-7,TGCGCCAGCAGCTTTGAAGCCCGTCCTGGTTACGAGCAGTACTTC,CASSFEARPGYEQYF
many,.,TRBV20-1,TRBJ2-5,TGCAGTGCTAAGACGGGGGCAGAGACCCAGTACTTC,CSAKTGAETQYF
many,TRBD1,TRBV6-1,TRBJ2-3,TGTGCCAGCAGGGTACAGGGGAGCACAGATACGCAGTATTTT,CASRVQGSTDTQYF
many,.,TRBV7-9,TRBJ1-4,TGTGCCAGCAGCTTAGCCGGGAATGAAAAACTGTTTTTT,CASSLAGNEKLFF
.,.,TRBV20-1,TRBJ1-5,TGCAGTGTGACCCAATCAGCAGTCGATCAGCCCCAGCATTTT,CSVTQSAVDQPQHF
few,.,TRBV6-1,TRBJ2-7,TGTGCCAGCAGTGCCCCGGGGCCCTCCTACGAGCAGTACTTC,CASSAPGPSYEQYF
few,.,TRBV9,TRBJ2-1,TGTGCCAGCAGCGGGGGTCGTATCCCTCAGCGGAGTAATGAGCAGTTCTTC,CASSGGRIPQRSNEQFF
many,TRBD1,TRBV10-3,TRBJ1-2,TGTGCCATCAGTGAGATTACAGGGGTCCATGGCTACACCTTC,CAISEITGVHGYTF
.,.,TRBV6-2/TRBV6-3,TRBJ1-4,TGTGCCAGCAGTTATTCGGCAACTAATGAAAAACTGTGTTTT,CASSYSATNEKLCF
many,TRBD1,TRBV7-9,TRBJ1-2,TGTGCCAGCAGCTCGGACAGGGTAGAAGGCTACACCTTC,CASSSDRVEGYTF
few,TRBD1,TRBV5-1,TRBJ2-7,TGCGCCAGCAGCTTGGTGACAGGGGGCAACGGGGACGAGCAGTACTTC,CASSLVTGGNGDEQYF
many,.,TRBV15,TRBJ2-7,TGTGCCACCAGCAGAACCCCCTTGCGGGGCCCCTACGAGCAGTACTTC,CATSRTPLRGPYEQYF
.,TRBD2,TRBV7-2,TRBJ2-2,TGTGCCAGCAGCCCGACTAGCGGGAGATGGTGGACCGGGGAGCTGTTTTTT,CASSPTSGRWWTGELFF
many,.,TRBV2,TRBJ2-7,TGTGCCAGCAGTCCCGGGACGGGACCCTACGAGCAGTACTTC,CASSPGTGPYEQYF
many,.,TRBV29-1,TRBJ1-1,TGCAGCGCCCTTGGGACCACCGGCACTGAAGCTTTCTTT,CSALGTTGTEAFF
.,TRBD2,TRBV15,TRBJ2-5,TGTGCCACCAGCAGAGATGGGAGGGGAAGGCTGGAGACCCAGTACTTC,CATSRDGRGRLETQYF
many,TRBD1,TRBV28,TRBJ1-5,TGTGCCAGCAGGGGGGGGGAACAGGGGGTTTTGAATCGCAATCAGCCCCAGCATTTT,CASRGGEQGVLNRNQPQHF
.,TRBD2,TRBV4-2,TRBJ2-1,TGTGCCAGCAGTCGCGATCGGGGGGGCCCCCAGTACAATGAGCAGTTCTTC,CASSRDRGGPQYNEQFF
many,.,TRBV3-1,TRBJ2-1,TGTGCCAGCAGCCAAGTGGCAGGTACCTACAATGAGCAGTTCTTC,CASSQVAGTYNEQFF
.,TRBD2,TRBV6-4,TRBJ2-1,TGTGCCAGCAGTGGAGGACGGGGGGGCTGTGAGCAGTTCTTC,CASSGGRGGCEQFF
many,TRBD1,TRBV2,TRBJ1-1,TGTGCCGGACAGACCGGGACAGGGGTCCCTGAAGCTTTCTTT,CAGQTGTGVPEAFF
many,.,TRBV15,TRBJ1-1,TGTGCCACCAGCAGAGAATCGGCTGCGACAAGGATCCGGGGGACTGAAGCTTTCTTT,CATSRESAATRIRGTEAFF
many,TRBD1,TRBV29-1,TRBJ2-3,TGCAGCGACTCAACAGGGGGAATAGATACGCAGTATTTT,CSDSTGGIDTQYF
many,.,TRBV7-6,TRBJ1-4,TGTGCCAGCAGCTTAGTACAGGGTAACGAAAAACTGTTTTTT,CASSLVQGNEKLFF
many,.,TRBV5-1,TRBJ2-5,TGCGCCAGCAGCTTCACTGACAGCCAAGAGACCCAGTACTTC,CASSFTDSQETQYF
.,TRBD2,TRBV4-3,TRBJ2-2,TGCGCCAGCAGCCAAGATCGGGGGGTCACCGGGGAGCTGTTTTTT,CASSQDRGVTGELFF
many,TRBD2,TRBV20-1,TRBJ2-3,TGCAGTGCCCCACTAGCGGGAGGGCCCGCAGATACGCAGTATTTT,CSAPLAGGPADTQYF
many,.,TRBV27,TRBJ2-3,TGTGCCAGCAGTTTCGGAACAGAAGAAGATACGCAGTATTTT,CASSFGTEEDTQYF
many,TRBD1,TRBV7-9,TRBJ2-7,TGTGCCAGCAGCAGCCGGGACAGGGGTTTCCACGAGCAGTACTTC,CASSSRDRGFHEQYF
many,TRBD2,TRBV19,TRBJ2-7,TGTGCCAGTGGTCGACTAGCGGGAGGGCCCATCGAGCAGTACTTC,CASGRLAGGPIEQYF
many,.,TRBV27,TRBJ1-5,TGTGCCAGCAGTTTTTCGCAGGGCAATCAGCCCCAGCATTTT,CASSFSQGNQPQHF
.,.,TRBV6-1,TRBJ2-5,TGTGCCACCACCAGGCTAGCGACAGTCCAAGAGACCCAGTACTTC,CATTRLATVQETQYF
many,.,TRBV20-1,TRBJ1-1,TGCAGTGCTACCCGGGCCTCAGAGGGTGAAGCTTTCTTT,CSATRASEGEAFF
.,.,TRBV7-9,TRBJ1-4,TGTGCCAGCAGCTCCCCCAGAGGGATGACTAATGAAAAACTGTTTTTT,CASSSPRGMTNEKLFF